These T cell receptor beta chains were read from a single sample in a study of blood T cells in healthy people across ages. TCRdb used MiXCR to reprocess the 5' RACE reads, holding one entry per CDR3 protein. This table has 650,000 to 900,000 distinct CDR3 sequences, under 80% appearing once. Material: blood. All receptors derive from a man aged 25-45 years in good health. Both conserved end residues are part of each CDR3. The D gene is left open where the match is weak. Some rows have no size entry. The others give once, few or many, or a class for an expanded clone.

clone size | D gene | CDR3 length | J gene | V gene | CDR3 protein | CDR3 DNA
. | TRBD2 | 16 | TRBJ2-5 | TRBV20-1 | CSARLAGGQTQETQYF | TGCAGTGCTAGACTAGCGGGGGGCCAGACCCAAGAGACCCAGTACTTC
. | . | 16 | TRBJ1-1 | TRBV6-2/TRBV6-3 | CASSYSQGTFSDEAFF | TGTGCCAGCAGTTACTCTCAGGGGACTTTCTCCGATGAAGCTTTCTTT
. | . | 15 | TRBJ2-7 | TRBV7-2 | CASSFPSTNYYEQYF | TGTGCCAGCAGCTTCCCCTCGACAAATTACTACGAGCAGTACTTC
. | . | 13 | TRBJ2-7 | TRBV5-1 | CASSLAENYEQYF | TGCGCCAGCAGCTTGGCAGAAAACTACGAGCAGTACTTC
. | . | 15 | TRBJ2-1 | TRBV7-9 | CASSLLGSGNNEQFF | TGTGCCAGCAGCCTACTCGGCTCAGGCAACAATGAGCAGTTCTTC
. | TRBD2 | 15 | TRBJ2-7 | TRBV6-2/TRBV6-3 | CASSSPGLVAYEQYF | TGTGCCAGCAGTTCTCCGGGACTAGTGGCCTACGAGCAGTACTTC
once | . | 15 | TRBJ2-1 | TRBV5-1 | CASSFGRRVGNEQFF | TGCGCCAGCAGCTTTGGACGAAGGGTCGGCAATGAGCAGTTCTTC
once | . | 16 | TRBJ2-4 | TRBV18 | CASSPNAGLAKNIQYF | TGTGCCAGCTCACCAAACGCGGGCTTAGCCAAAAACATTCAGTACTTC
. | TRBD2 | 16 | TRBJ2-1 | TRBV20-1 | CSADIFGTSGANEQFF | TGCAGTGCTGACATTTTCGGGACTAGCGGGGCCAATGAGCAGTTCTTC
. | TRBD2 | 15 | TRBJ2-1 | TRBV7-2 | CASSPEGTSWSEQFF | TGTGCCAGCAGCCCAGAGGGGACTAGTTGGAGTGAGCAGTTCTTC
few | . | 14 | TRBJ2-7 | TRBV6-1 | CASSEVGLGYEQYF | TGTGCCAGCAGTGAAGTAGGTTTGGGCTACGAGCAGTACTTC
. | . | 15 | TRBJ2-4 | TRBV18 | CASSPERGAKNIQYF | TGTGCCAGCTCACCAGAGAGGGGAGCCAAAAACATTCAGTACTTC
few | TRBD2 | 15 | TRBJ2-1 | TRBV30 | CAWKSPAGGRNEQFF | TGTGCCTGGAAGTCCCCAGCGGGGGGGAGGAATGAGCAGTTCTTC
. | TRBD1 | 14 | TRBJ1-2 | TRBV25-1 | CASSEIGQGYGYTF | TGTGCCAGCAGTGAAATTGGACAGGGATATGGCTACACCTTC
. | TRBD2 | 16 | TRBJ2-1 | TRBV7-3 | CASSFLLPGGNNEQFF | TGTGCCAGCAGCTTTCTCCTGCCGGGGGGAAACAATGAGCAGTTCTTC
. | TRBD1 | 15 | TRBJ2-4 | TRBV7-2 | CASLNEDRAKNIQYF | TGTGCCAGCTTAAACGAGGACAGGGCCAAAAACATTCAGTACTTC
. | . | 14 | TRBJ2-1 | TRBV9 | CASSVSAPYNEQFF | TGTGCCAGCAGCGTCTCAGCCCCATACAATGAGCAGTTCTTC
. | . | 15 | TRBJ1-5 | TRBV9 | CASSAGRYGNQPQHF | TGTGCCAGCAGCGCAGGGAGGTACGGCAATCAGCCCCAGCATTTT
. | . | 14 | TRBJ2-7 | TRBV15 | CATSRAGIGYEQYF | TGTGCCACCAGCAGAGCAGGAATTGGCTACGAGCAGTACTTC
. | . | 15 | TRBJ2-3 | TRBV20-1 | CSARDTDWRTDTQYF | TGCAGTGCTAGAGACACGGACTGGAGAACAGATACGCAGTATTTT
. | TRBD2 | 15 | TRBJ2-7 | TRBV20-1 | CSARGGVAGGYEQYF | TGCAGTGCAAGAGGAGGGGTAGCGGGGGGTTACGAGCAGTACTTC
many | . | 12 | TRBJ1-6 | TRBV12-3/TRBV12-4 | CASREGSSPLHF | TGTGCCAGCAGAGAGGGGAGCTCACCCCTCCACTTT
. | TRBD2 | 12 | TRBJ2-1 | TRBV29-1 | CSVVSGGAEQFF | TGCAGCGTTGTTAGCGGGGGGGCCGAGCAGTTCTTC
. | . | 14 | TRBJ2-5 | TRBV4-2 | CASSQGWGAYKQYF | TGTGCCAGCAGCCAAGGATGGGGGGCCTACAAGCAGTACTTC
. | . | 12 | TRBJ2-5 | TRBV20-1 | CSARRSQETQYF | TGCAGTGCCCGACGGTCTCAAGAGACCCAGTACTTC
few | TRBD2 | 13 | TRBJ2-1 | TRBV27 | CASRTSVYNEQFF | TGTGCCAGCAGAACTAGCGTCTACAATGAGCAGTTCTTC
. | . | 14 | TRBJ2-7 | TRBV6-5 | CASIGTTPRHEQYF | TGTGCCAGCATAGGGACGACTCCCAGACACGAGCAGTACTTC
. | TRBD2 | 15 | TRBJ2-7 | TRBV4-1 | CASSLQRGYSYEQYF | TGCGCCAGCAGCCTCCAGCGGGGGTACTCCTACGAGCAGTACTTC
once | . | 12 | TRBJ2-7 | TRBV7-9 | CASNFPLGQLYF | TGTGCCAGCAACTTCCCCCTAGGCCAGCTGTACTTC
. | . | 15 | TRBJ1-2 | TRBV4-3 | CASSQDGGAHYGYTF | TGCGCCAGCAGCCAAGATGGTGGCGCCCACTATGGCTACACCTTC
. | TRBD1 | 15 | TRBJ2-7 | TRBV4-3 | CASSQDTGTGREQYF | TGCGCCAGCAGCCAAGACACTGGGACAGGGCGCGAGCAGTACTTC
. | . | 14 | TRBJ2-1 | TRBV10-3 | CAIRDREGTYEQFF | TGTGCCATCAGGGACAGGGAGGGAACTTATGAGCAGTTCTTC
few | . | 14 | TRBJ2-1 | TRBV4-3 | CASSQEAGSWEQFF | TGCGCCAGCAGCCAAGAGGCGGGGAGCTGGGAGCAGTTCTTC
. | TRBD1 | 15 | TRBJ1-5 | TRBV10-3 | CAISPTGAGNQPQHF | TGTGCCATCAGTCCCACAGGGGCCGGCAATCAGCCCCAGCATTTT
. | . | 15 | TRBJ1-6 | TRBV7-9 | CASSLGQVDNSPLHF | TGTGCCAGCAGCTTAGGGCAGGTGGATAATTCACCCCTCCACTTT
. | TRBD1 | 13 | TRBJ2-5 | TRBV12-3/TRBV12-4 | CASSPGTGTTQYF | TGTGCCAGCAGTCCGGGGACAGGAACGACCCAGTACTTC
. | . | 11 | TRBJ2-7 | TRBV15 | CATSTVHEQYF | TGTGCCACCAGCACAGTCCACGAGCAGTACTTC
. | . | 13 | TRBJ2-1 | TRBV19 | CASSIGTFNEQFF | TGTGCCAGTAGTATAGGGACCTTCAATGAGCAGTTCTTC
. | TRBD1 | 17 | TRBJ2-3 | TRBV12-3/TRBV12-4 | CASSGQGALTGTDTQYF | TGTGCCAGCAGTGGGCAGGGGGCGCTGACTGGCACAGATACGCAGTATTTT
. | . | 15 | TRBJ2-7 | TRBV20-1 | CSARDPPGPSYEQYF | TGCAGTGCTAGAGACCCCCCGGGACCGAGCTACGAGCAGTACTTC
. | TRBD1 | 15 | TRBJ2-7 | TRBV30 | CAWSGAHRGRDEQYF | TGTGCCTGGAGTGGGGCACACAGGGGGCGGGACGAGCAGTACTTC
few | TRBD1 | 14 | TRBJ1-2 | TRBV7-2 | CASSPRQGSYGYTF | TGTGCCAGCAGCCCCCGACAGGGCTCCTATGGCTACACCTTC
. | TRBD2 | 18 | TRBJ2-1 | TRBV9 | CASSAGTSRSERGNEQFF | TGTGCCAGCAGCGCCGGGACTAGCAGATCCGAACGGGGAAATGAGCAGTTCTTC
. | . | 14 | TRBJ2-1 | TRBV12-3/TRBV12-4 | CASSFRAGNNEQFF | TGTGCCAGCAGTTTTCGGGCAGGTAACAATGAGCAGTTCTTC
few | . | 13 | TRBJ2-4 | TRBV3-1 | CASSQVSPGEQYF | TGTGCCAGCAGCCAAGTCTCCCCCGGTGAGCAGTACTTC
. | . | 12 | TRBJ2-7 | TRBV29-1 | CSVVVGAYEQYF | TGCAGCGTTGTGGTCGGGGCCTACGAGCAGTACTTC
few | . | 13 | TRBJ2-7 | TRBV29-1 | CSVERGGAYEQYF | TGCAGCGTTGAACGTGGGGGGGCATACGAGCAGTACTTC
. | . | 14 | TRBJ2-3 | TRBV2 | CASRGHDSTDTQYF | TGTGCCAGCAGGGGACATGATAGCACAGATACGCAGTATTTT
few | . | 17 | TRBJ2-7 | TRBV7-2 | CASSLVAVAGAFYEQYF | TGTGCCAGCAGCTTAGTGGCGGTGGCAGGGGCCTTTTACGAGCAGTACTTC
many | . | 11 | TRBJ1-2 | TRBV7-9 | CASIAQGGYTF | TGTGCCAGCATCGCCCAGGGGGGCTACACCTTC
. | . | 16 | TRBJ2-1 | TRBV21-1 | CASSSRGGGSYNEQFF | TGTGCCAGCAGCTCCCGTGGTGGGGGCTCCTACAATGAGCAGTTCTTC
. | . | 16 | TRBJ2-3 | TRBV21-1 | CASSRPTERTTDTQYF | TGTGCCAGCAGCCGCCCGACAGAGAGGACTACAGATACGCAGTATTTT